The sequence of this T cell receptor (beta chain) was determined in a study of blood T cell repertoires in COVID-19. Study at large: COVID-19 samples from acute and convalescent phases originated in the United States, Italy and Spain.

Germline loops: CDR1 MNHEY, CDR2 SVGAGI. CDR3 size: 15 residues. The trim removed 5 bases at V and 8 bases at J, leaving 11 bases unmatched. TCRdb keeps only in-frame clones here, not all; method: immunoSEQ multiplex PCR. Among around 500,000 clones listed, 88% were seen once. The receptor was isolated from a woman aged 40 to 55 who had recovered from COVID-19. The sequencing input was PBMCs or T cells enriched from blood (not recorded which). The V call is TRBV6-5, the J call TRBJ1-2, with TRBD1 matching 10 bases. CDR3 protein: CASSHGQGGSRGYTF. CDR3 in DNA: TGTGCCAGCAGTCACGGACAGGGGGGATCGCGAGGCTACACCTTC.